This section outlines one T cell receptor beta chain sequence together with its context. Its antigen is currently unknown. This CDR3 is 19 amino acids long. After removal of 5 bases from V and 6 bases from J, the junction contained 21 bases not matched to a gene. The data were obtained in a study of T cell responses to AZD1222 COVID-19 vaccine. The overall study: Combined were second doses at about 4 or about 12 weeks.

Clones were read by immunoSEQ multiplex PCR, and TCRdb kept only the in-frame ones, dropping some. The table records some 90,000 clones, over 75% of them present only once. Whole-study findings and limits: There were mostly white British donors and more females than males, and clonal diversity was possibly underestimated.

V is TRBV23-1 and J is TRBJ1-4, with TRBD1 identical over 7 bases. TRBV23-1 is classed as an ORF, of uncertain function. The TCR comes from an adult in good health. Sequenced material: peripheral blood, taken on day 0 of AZD1222 vaccination. Written as DNA, the CDR3 is TGCGCCAGCAGTGGAAAGGGGGCTAGGGGTCCCCGACATGATGAAAAACTGTTTTTT. Translated, it gives CASSGKGARGPRHDEKLFF.